The 27 T cell receptor beta chains listed next were all sequenced from one sample in a study of T cell responses to AZD1222 COVID-19 vaccine. Data came from immunoSEQ multiplex PCR; TCRdb stores just in-frame clones and leaves some out. This sample has 150,000 or so clones; 85% to 95% occur once, and the top ten carry about 0.9%. The specimen was peripheral blood, collected on day 0 of AZD1222 vaccination. The origin of the receptors is an adult in good health.

CDR3 bases: TGTGCCAGCAGTAGGGTCACTAATGAAAAACTGTTTTTT. Translation gives CASSRVTNEKLFF. The V call is TRBV6-5, the J call TRBJ1-4; D not certain. V was pared by 5 bases and J by 2 bases, with 6 bases between. This CDR3 comprises 13 residues. Germline V lookup: CDR1 MNHEY, CDR2 SVGAGI.

This chain joins TRBV25-1 and TRBJ2-6; perhaps TRBD1 as D (5 bases). Germline lookup yields CDR1 MGHDK and CDR2 SYGVNS. The CDR3 has 15 amino acids. V dropped 2 bases and J dropped 2 bases, with 7 bases sitting between them. This CDR3 reads CASSEQGAGANVLTF. Here the CDR3 DNA reads TGTGCCAGCAGTGAACAGGGTGCTGGGGCCAACGTCCTGACTTTC. Filled out from reference TRBV25-1 and TRBJ2-6, the complete variable domain reads EADIYQTPRYLVIGTGKKITLECSQTMGHDKMYWYQQDPGMELHLIHYSYGVNSTEKGDLSSESTVSRIRTEHFPLTLESARPSHTSQYLCASSEQGAGANVLTFGAGSRLTVL.

This rearrangement joins TRBV2 to TRBJ2-6, with D unresolved. V was clipped by 8 bases and J by 0 bases, with 17 bases between them. Germline V lookup: CDR1 SNHLY, CDR2 FYNNEI. The CDR3 is 17 residues long. Written as DNA, the CDR3 is TGTGCCAGCCCGAGGCCGGACGGACGCTCTGGGGCCAACGTCCTGACTTTC. Amino acids: CASPRPDGRSGANVLTF.

The gene calls are TRBV19 and TRBJ2-3, with D perhaps TRBD1 (6 bases). Germline CDR1 reads LNHDA; CDR2 reads SQIVND (reference sequence). The V end lost 5 bases, the J end lost 2 bases, and 17 bases lay between the germline ends. The CDR3 has 16 residues. The CDR3 sequence: CASSWGPGWDTDTQYF. CDR3 coding DNA: TGTGCCAGTAGTTGGGGGCCGGGATGGGACACAGATACGCAGTATTTT.

This clone was detected only once. The chain is built from TRBV27 and TRBJ1-5, with 10 bases that match TRBD1. CDR1 MNHEY and CDR2 SMNVEV come from the germline V gene (reference sequence). The CDR3 loop spans 15 amino acids. V dropped 6 bases and J dropped 4; count of bases not matched to a gene: 6. CDR3 protein: CASSPGDRGNQPQHF. The CDR3 DNA reads as TGTGCCAGCAGCCCCGGGGACAGGGGTAATCAGCCCCAGCATTTT.

V is TRBV12-3 or TRBV12-4 and J is TRBJ1-1, with a weak D call TRBD1 (5 bases). Trimming stripped 2 bases from V and 6 bases from J, with 10 bases between. This CDR3 has 13 residues. In DNA form, the CDR3 reads TGTGCCAGCAGTTTATCGGGGGTACCTGAAGCTTTCTTT. Amino acid sequence: CASSLSGVPEAFF.

The CDR3 DNA reads as TGTGCCAGCAGCGTATCGACAGGGTCTGGAAACACCATATATTTT. Translation: CASSVSTGSGNTIYF. The chain couples TRBV9 to TRBJ1-3; TRBD1 agrees at 7 bases. CDR1 is SGDLS and CDR2 is YYNGEE in the germline V gene. The CDR3 contains 15 residues. Trimming at V came to 1 base and at J to 1 base, leaving 2 bases not matched to a gene.

V and J are TRBV18 and TRBJ1-1, with D perhaps matching TRBD1 (5 bases). Germline-derived CDR1 and CDR2 are KGHSH and LQKENI. Trimming cost V 4 bases and J 4 bases, with 13 bases left between them. There are 14 residues in the CDR3. CDR3 in amino acids: CASSQLGQGTEAFF. The DNA for the CDR3 is TGTGCCAGCTCACAATTGGGGCAGGGCACTGAAGCTTTCTTT.

CDR3 DNA: TGTGCCAGCAGTGAGTTAGGTAGGAGTACAGATACGCAGTATTTT. It yields the protein CASSELGRSTDTQYF. The chain has TRBV2 and TRBJ2-3; the D is unclear. The CDR3 has 15 residues. Trimming removed 3 bases at V and 3 bases at J, with 13 bases between. Germline-derived CDR1 and CDR2 are SNHLY and FYNNEI.

This chain joins TRBV5-1 and TRBJ2-5; tentative D call: TRBD2 (5 bases). Germline CDR1 is SGHRS and CDR2 is YFSETQ. The CDR3 length is 15 residues. Trimming cost V 6 bases and J 2 bases, with 17 bases left between them. The CDR3 protein is CASTQDGVPQETQYF. DNA of the CDR3: TGCGCCAGCACCCAAGACGGGGTCCCTCAAGAGACCCAGTACTTC.

This clone appeared a single time. This chain joins TRBV11-2 and TRBJ1-4; D not resolved. The CDR3 sequence is 15 residues long. Germline assignment: CDR1 SGHAT and CDR2 FQNNGV. Trimming shortened V by 5 bases and J by 8 bases, and 18 bases separated the two germline ends. CDR3 nucleotides: TGTGCCAGCAGCACGGCTGGGAACGAGGGAGAAAAACTGTTTTTT. It yields the protein CASSTAGNEGEKLFF.

This clone was recorded once. This chain connects TRBV12-3 or TRBV12-4 to TRBJ2-1, with a possible D match to TRBD1 (6 bases). V lost 4 bases and J 7 bases, leaving 8 bases between the germline ends. The CDR3 runs 12 residues. Written as DNA, the CDR3 is TGTGCCAGCAGTTACAGGGTAAATGAGCAGTTCTTC. It encodes CASSYRVNEQFF.

The rearrangement links TRBV24-1 to TRBJ2-3; TRBD2 agrees at 12 bases. The CDR3 totals 16 residues. Looked up from germline, CDR1 is KGHDR and CDR2 is SFDVKD. With 3 bases clipped from V and 4 bases from J, the junction kept 4 bases outside the gene matches. The CDR3 protein is CATSDRTSGDADTQYF. The CDR3 nucleotides read TGTGCCACCAGTGATCGGACTAGCGGGGACGCAGATACGCAGTATTTT.

The gene calls are TRBV5-6 and TRBJ1-1; D unclear. The V and J ends lost 4 bases and 0 bases respectively, with 7 bases between them. The germline V gene has CDR1 SGHDT and CDR2 YYEEEE. There are 13 residues in the CDR3. The CDR3 loop is CASSQQLNTEAFF. In DNA, the CDR3 is TGTGCCAGCAGCCAACAGCTGAACACTGAAGCTTTCTTT.

The chain combines TRBV15 with TRBJ2-1, with D possibly being TRBD2 (5 bases). Per the germline V gene, CDR1 is LNHNV and CDR2 is YYDKDF (reference sequence). The length of the CDR3 is 20 residues. Between the trimmed V and J ends, which lost 3 bases and 0 bases, there was a span of 24 bases. CDR3 residues: CATSRNLNPGSGYSYNEQFF. The CDR3 coding sequence is TGTGCCACCAGCAGGAACCTCAATCCCGGAAGCGGATACTCCTACAATGAGCAGTTCTTC.

J is TRBJ1-1 and V is TRBV4-2, with D unresolved. The germline CDR1 and CDR2 sequences are LGHNA and YNFKEQ. CDR3 size: 15 residues. V dropped 1 base and J dropped 2 bases, with 11 bases sitting between them. Here the CDR3 reads CASSQGGITNTEAFF. For the CDR3, the DNA is TGTGCCAGCAGCCAAGGAGGGATAACCAACACTGAAGCTTTCTTT.

The V call is TRBV18, the J call TRBJ2-7; 7 bases match TRBD2. J gave up 7 bases and V 2 bases, and 5 bases lay outside the gene matches. This CDR3 spans 13 amino acids. Germline CDR1 and CDR2: KGHSH and LQKENI. CDR3 bases: TGTGCCAGCTCACCAGGAGGGGAGGGAGAGCAGTACTTC. Protein sequence: CASSPGGEGEQYF.

The V gene is TRBV5-6, the J gene TRBJ2-7; D call uncertain. Germline CDR1 is SGHDT and CDR2 is YYEEEE. V lost 5 bases to trimming and J lost 6 bases, with 9 bases between them. This CDR3 spans 11 amino acids. The CDR3 here is CASSYRVEQYF. DNA of the CDR3: TGTGCCAGCAGTTACCGTGTCGAGCAGTACTTC.

The chain has TRBV3-1 (or the pseudogene TRBV3-2) and TRBJ2-4, with D unclear. Trimming cost V 4 bases and J 6 bases, with 10 bases left between them. Germline V gene lookup returns CDR1 LGHDT and CDR2 YNNKEL (reference sequence). The CDR3 consists of 13 residues. The CDR3 DNA reads as TGTGCCAGCAGCCGGACCACGACAAACATTCAGTACTTC. The encoded protein is CASSRTTTNIQYF.

This clone was seen more than once but under ten times. The chain is built from TRBV6-2 or TRBV6-3 and TRBJ1-1; 7 nucleotides line up with TRBD1. V gave up 5 bases and J gave up 3 bases; unmatched junction bases: 12. The V gene's germline CDR1 is MNHEY and CDR2 SVGEGT. The CDR3 covers 16 residues. CDR3 residues: CASSAFYRGKYTEAFF. CDR3 bases: TGTGCCAGCAGTGCTTTCTACAGGGGCAAATACACTGAAGCTTTCTTT.

In its sample, this clone was seen once. The chain carries TRBV5-1 and TRBJ1-6; D call uncertain. V was trimmed by 2 bases and J by 1 base, leaving 7 bases between them. This CDR3 has 15 residues. Germline CDR1 reads SGHRS; CDR2 reads YFSETQ. The DNA for the CDR3 is TGCGCCAGCAGCTTAGGTGAATCCTATAATTCACCCCTCCACTTT. As protein: CASSLGESYNSPLHF.

This clone showed up just once. The genes are TRBV7-2 and TRBJ2-5, with 10 nucleotides matching TRBD2. Germline V gives CDR1 SGHTA, CDR2 FQGNSA. The junction had 5 bases not matched to a gene; V was cut back by 3 bases and J by 4 bases. This CDR3 is 15 amino acids long. The CDR3 DNA reads as TGTGCCAGCAGCTTGAGGAGCGGGGGGGTAGAGACCCAGTACTTC. Amino acids: CASSLRSGGVETQYF.

The chain recombines TRBV6-2 or TRBV6-3 with TRBJ1-2; D remains unclear. This CDR3 region has 11 residues. V shed 5 bases and J shed 2 bases, with 3 bases lying between them. Germline lookup yields CDR1 MNHEY and CDR2 SVGEGT. As DNA, the CDR3 is TGTGCCAGCAGTCGAAACTATGGCTACACCTTC. As protein: CASSRNYGYTF.

This rearrangement joins TRBV29-1 to TRBJ2-5; D is uncertain. Trimming stripped 4 bases from V and 5 bases from J, with 8 bases between. The CDR3 is made up of 11 amino acids. Germline V gene sequence: CDR1 SQVTM, CDR2 ANQGSEA. In nucleotides, the CDR3 is TGCAGCGTTGTAACGTGGGAGACCCAGTACTTC. It specifies CSVVTWETQYF. Combining the CDR3 with reference TRBV29-1 and TRBJ2-5 gives the whole variable domain SAVISQKPSRDICQRGTSLTIQCQVDSQVTMMFWYRQQPGQSLTLIATANQGSEATYESGFVIDKFPISRPNLTFSTLTVSNMSPEDSSIYLCSVVTWETQYFGPGTRLLVL.

The chain combines TRBV9 with TRBJ1-1; maybe TRBD1 (5 bases). The length of the CDR3 is 16 residues. Between the trimmed V and J ends, which lost 4 bases and 6 bases, there was a span of 22 bases. CDR1 and CDR2 from the germline V gene are SGDLS and YYNGEE. The CDR3 region has the DNA TGTGCCAGCAGCCCTCGTGCCGGGACGGCGGGCGCTGAAGCTTTCTTT. Encoded protein: CASSPRAGTAGAEAFF.

The gene calls are TRBV29-1 and TRBJ2-1; a possible D gene is TRBD2 (5 bases). Germline CDR1 SQVTM, CDR2 ANQGSEA. V lost 6 bases and J lost 1, with 16 bases in between. This CDR3 spans 15 amino acids. CDR3: CSVLTPRRSYNEQFF. For the CDR3, the DNA is TGCAGCGTCCTTACGCCCCGGAGGTCCTACAATGAGCAGTTCTTC.

Remarks on this clone: Other DNA sequences in the sample encode the same CDR3. V is TRBV9 and J is TRBJ2-7; D may match TRBD1 or TRBD2 (6 bases each). Trimming took off 2 bases at V and 1 base at J, with 13 bases between the two ends. The germline CDR1 and CDR2 sequences are SGDLS and YYNGEE. This CDR3 region has 15 residues. The CDR3 region is CASSVGGGGSYEQYF. In DNA, the CDR3 is TGTGCCAGCAGCGTCGGGGGCGGAGGGTCCTACGAGCAGTACTTC.